Shown below are 25 T cell receptor beta chains from a single sample sequenced in a study of T cells in Graves' hyperthyroidism and ophthalmopathy. TCR beta CDR3 sequences were amplified from RNA transcripts. The TCR CDR3 was amplified in a first-round RT-PCR using the HTBI primer set. TCRdb reprocessed the multiplex PCR reads via MiXCR and lists one record per CDR3 protein. This table holds about 500,000 distinct CDR3 sequences, roughly 14% found once. What was sequenced was blood. These receptors all stem from a woman between 18 and 29 years old with Graves' hyperthyroidism.

About this clonotype: This may be a read error, as it is one base from a much larger clone. Here the CDR3 DNA reads TGTACCAGCAGCGACACGGAACTAGAACTCCTTCGTAACTCCTACAATGAGCAGTTCTTC. This encodes CTSSDTELELLRNSYNEQFF. V and J are TRBV12-3 or TRBV12-4 and TRBJ2-1, with D possibly being TRBD2 (5 bases). There are 20 residues in the CDR3.

This clonotype showed up just a few times. The chain carries TRBV20-1 and TRBJ2-5; 7 bases are a match to TRBD1. CDR1 and CDR2 (germline): DFQATT, SNEGSKA (reference sequence). The CDR3 consists of 14 residues. V shed 5 bases and J 6 bases; nucleotides not matched to a gene: 12. DNA of the CDR3: TGCAGTGCTTTACGGGACAGCGGTCTGAAGACCCAGTACTTC. It specifies CSALRDSGLKTQYF.

In its sample, this clonotype was seen many times. CDR3 sequence: CAISGEYNSPLHF. The CDR3 bases are TGTGCCATCAGTGGGGAGTATAATTCACCCCTCCACTTT. The gene calls are TRBV10-3 and TRBJ1-6; D is ambiguous. This CDR3 has 13 residues. Germline V lookup: CDR1 ENHRY, CDR2 SYGVKD. V lost 4 bases and J lost 4, with 5 bases in between.

This chain uses TRBV20-1 with TRBJ2-7; TRBD1 matches at 10 bases. CDR1 is DFQATT and CDR2 is SNEGSKA in the germline V gene (reference sequence). With 0 bases clipped from V and 7 bases from J, the junction kept 24 bases outside the gene matches. The CDR3 contains 20 residues. The CDR3 DNA follows: TGCAGTGCTAGAGATCCCGCGCGACAGGGGGCATGGGTCGGTGGGGATGAGCAGTACTTC. Encoded protein: CSARDPARQGAWVGGDEQYF.

This clonotype has at least ten counts. J is TRBJ1-1 and V is TRBV20-1; no clear D gene. Between the trimmed V and J ends, which lost 6 bases and 1 base, there was a span of 9 bases. CDR3 length: 12 amino acids. The V gene's germline CDR1 is DFQATT and CDR2 SNEGSKA (reference sequence). CDR3 in amino acids: CSALDGNTEAFF. The CDR3 nucleotides are TGCAGTGCCCTGGACGGGAACACTGAAGCTTTCTTT.

This clonotype came up many times. This chain links TRBV5-5 with TRBJ2-1; TRBD2 matches at 12 bases. Germline V gives CDR1 SGHKS, CDR2 YYEKEE (reference sequence). Germline trimming cut 4 bases from V and 7 bases from J; bases unmatched to any gene: 6. CDR3 length: 15 amino acids. Here the CDR3 DNA reads TGTGCCAGCAGCGAAGGGACTAGCGGGTTGAATGAGCAGTTCTTC. It translates to CASSEGTSGLNEQFF.

The V and J genes are TRBV4-1 and TRBJ2-3; the D gene is possibly TRBD2 (5 bases). Germline CDR1 reads MGHRA; CDR2 reads YSYEKL. This CDR3 has 15 residues. V was cut by 8 bases and J by 0 bases, with 15 bases left in between. The CDR3 protein is CASWAGGSSTDTQYF. The CDR3 DNA follows: TGCGCCAGCTGGGCGGGCGGAAGTAGCACAGATACGCAGTATTTT.

This clonotype was counted at least ten times. The rearrangement joins TRBV27 to TRBJ1-6, with 7 positions matching TRBD1. The ends lost 3 bases at V and 7 bases at J; junction bases unmatched: 9. Per the germline V gene, CDR1 is MNHEY and CDR2 is SMNVEV (reference sequence). The CDR3 runs to 16 residues. CDR3: CASSFQITGANSPLHF. CDR3 DNA sequence: TGTGCCAGCAGTTTCCAAATAACAGGGGCCAATTCACCCCTCCACTTT.

This clonotype has more than one count but fewer than ten. This chain connects TRBV5-1 to TRBJ1-4; D unresolved. This CDR3 has 15 residues. V lost 4 bases and J 0 bases, leaving 10 bases between the germline ends. Germline CDR1 is SGHRS and CDR2 is YFSETQ. In DNA form, the CDR3 reads TGCGCCAGCAGCGTGTCATCCCCAACTAATGAAAAACTGTTTTTT. It codes for CASSVSSPTNEKLFF. Full variable domain (remainder filled in from reference TRBV5-1 and TRBJ1-4): KAGVTQTPRYLIKTRGQQVTLSCSPISGHRSVSWYQQTPGQGLQFLFEYFSETQRNKGNFPGRFSGRQFSNSRSEMNVSTLELGDSALYLCASSVSSPTNEKLFFGSGTQLSVL.

This clonotype was detected ten times or more. The chain has TRBV3-1 and TRBJ1-2; 9 positions match TRBD1. Germline V gene sequence: CDR1 LGHDT, CDR2 YNNKEL (reference sequence). The junction had 1 base not matched to a gene; V was cut back by 1 base and J by 4 bases. The CDR3 loop spans 14 amino acids. The CDR3 here is CASSQGDRVYGYTF. CDR3 nucleotide sequence: TGTGCCAGCAGCCAAGGGGACAGGGTCTATGGCTACACCTTC.

The genes are TRBV6-1 and TRBJ1-2; D unclear. CDR1 MNHNS and CDR2 SASEGT come from the germline V gene. This CDR3 is 10 amino acids long. With 2 bases removed from V and 11 bases from J, the gap between germline ends came to 6 bases. DNA of the CDR3: TGTGCCAGCAGTGAATACGGGTACACCTTC. This sequence encodes CASSEYGYTF.

This clonotype was recorded at least ten times. The chain combines TRBV10-3 with TRBJ1-1; a weak D match, TRBD1 (5 bases). Between the trimmed V and J ends, which lost 11 bases and 0 bases, there was a span of 13 bases. There are 13 residues in the CDR3. CDR1 and CDR2 (germline): ENHRY, SYGVKD. As DNA, the CDR3 is TGTGCCTTGCAACAGGACATGAACACTGAAGCTTTCTTT. This sequence encodes CALQQDMNTEAFF.

This clonotype has at least ten counts. The chain recombines TRBV19 with TRBJ1-1, with D tentatively TRBD1 (6 bases). V lost 7 bases, J lost 0 bases, and 12 bases lay in between. The CDR3 loop spans 14 amino acids. Germline V gene sequence: CDR1 LNHDA, CDR2 SQIVND (reference sequence). The CDR3: CASKEQGMNTEAFF. Here the CDR3 DNA reads TGTGCCAGTAAAGAACAGGGCATGAACACTGAAGCTTTCTTT.

Ten or more counts support this clonotype. The chain couples TRBV12-3 or TRBV12-4 to TRBJ1-5; no definite D call. The V gene lost 3 bases and the J gene lost 5 bases, with 2 bases spanning the gap. The CDR3 totals 11 residues. The CDR3 coding sequence is TGTGCCAGCAGTTTGGATCAGCCCCAGCATTTT. Encoded protein: CASSLDQPQHF.

This clonotype was picked up a small number of times. The rearrangement links TRBV10-3 to TRBJ1-1, with a tentative D call TRBD1 (5 bases). The CDR3 covers 14 residues. V lost 4 bases to trimming and J lost 0 bases, with 9 bases between them. The germline V gene has CDR1 ENHRY and CDR2 SYGVKD. The DNA for the CDR3 is TGTGCCATCAGTGCGGGACGGTTGAACACTGAAGCTTTCTTT. Protein: CAISAGRLNTEAFF.

V usage is TRBV29-1 and J usage is TRBJ2-1, with TRBD2 identical over 8 bases. The V segment lost 6 bases and the J segment 7 bases; nucleotides outside the gene matches: 8. CDR3 length equals 13 residues. Per germline, CDR1 SQVTM and CDR2 ANQGSEA. The chain's CDR3 is CSVGRGGGNEQFF. The CDR3 nucleotides read TGCAGCGTCGGGAGGGGGGGGGGGAATGAGCAGTTCTTC.

The sample holds a few counts of this clonotype. The chain couples TRBV5-1 to TRBJ1-6; 9 bases are shared with TRBD1. V dropped 5 bases and J dropped 10; count of bases not matched to a gene: 7. This CDR3 has 14 amino acids. Germline V gives CDR1 SGHRS, CDR2 YFSETQ. The CDR3 coding sequence is TGCGCCAGCAGACTACAGGGGGCCACATCACCCCTCCACTTT. Protein: CASRLQGATSPLHF.

This clonotype was seen at least ten times. The J gene is TRBJ2-1, the V gene TRBV3-1; either TRBD1 or TRBD2 may supply D (5 bases each). The CDR3 is 17 residues long. Deletions cut 5 bases from V and 2 bases from J, with 19 bases between. Germline CDR1 reads LGHDT; CDR2 reads YNNKEL (reference sequence). The CDR3 DNA sequence: TGTGCCAGCAGCTCCGAGGGGCCGTCAACCCCCTACAATGAGCAGTTCTTC. Protein: CASSSEGPSTPYNEQFF.

The chain combines TRBV4-2 with TRBJ2-7; TRBD2 matches at 7 bases. From germline, CDR1 is LGHNA and CDR2 YNFKEQ. Losses at the gene ends were 10 bases for V and 2 bases for J; bases not matched to a gene: 2. This CDR3 region has 11 residues. The CDR3 is CATRGAYEQYV. For the CDR3, the DNA is TGTGCCACTCGGGGGGCCTACGAGCAGTACGTC.

This clonotype was observed a handful of times. The chain uses TRBV5-1 and TRBJ2-3, with 7 bases aligning to TRBD2. V was clipped by 2 bases and J by 0 bases; unmatched bases: 3. CDR1 is SGHRS and CDR2 is YFSETQ in the germline V gene. The CDR3 is 15 amino acids. CDR3 nucleotides: TGCGCCAGCAGCTTCACTAGCGAGAGCACAGATACGCAGTATTTT. It translates to CASSFTSESTDTQYF.

There are a few counts of this clonotype. The chain carries TRBV29-1 and TRBJ1-1; D may be TRBD1 (5 bases). Per germline, CDR1 SQVTM and CDR2 ANQGSEA. The CDR3 has 13 residues. With 0 bases removed from V and 1 base from J, the gap between germline ends came to 6 bases. The CDR3 sequence: CSVEDRANTEAFF. CDR3 nucleotide sequence: TGCAGCGTTGAAGACAGGGCGAACACTGAAGCTTTCTTT.

There are many counts of this clonotype. This chain connects TRBV6-2 or TRBV6-3 to TRBJ2-1; TRBD2 matches at 11 bases. Trimming took 6 bases from V and 0 from J; bases not matched to a gene: 4. The CDR3 loop spans 16 amino acids. Germline CDR1 MNHEY, CDR2 SVGEGT. CDR3 DNA sequence: TGTGCCAGCAGGAATAGCGGGAGGGCCTCCTACAATGAGCAGTTCTTC. Amino acids: CASRNSGRASYNEQFF.

A remark on this clonotype: Germline is not matched at one junction end, which may reflect a read error. The J gene is TRBJ2-3, the V gene TRBV5-1, with 8 bases identical to TRBD1. The CDR3 is made up of 13 amino acids. CDR1 is SGHRS, CDR2 YFSETQ, per germline. CDR3 bases: TGCGCCAGTGGACAGGGAAGTACAGATACGCGGTATTTT. Encoded protein: CASGQGSTDTRYF.

This clonotype showed up many times. At one end, the junction sequence differs from germline, possibly due to a read error. The rearrangement joins TRBV6-1 to TRBJ2-7; 11 bases line up with TRBD2. Germline CDR1 MNHNS, CDR2 SASEGT. This CDR3 spans 15 amino acids. The CDR3, as DNA: TGTGCCAGCAACGGACTAGCGGGTAACTCCTACGAGCAATACTTC. This encodes CASNGLAGNSYEQYF.

This clonotype has a count of ten or more. The genes are TRBV3-1 and TRBJ2-7; D is ambiguous. Per germline, CDR1 LGHDT and CDR2 YNNKEL (reference sequence). The CDR3 covers 15 residues. V gave up 3 bases and J gave up 3 bases, with 15 bases separating them. CDR3 nucleotide sequence: TGTGCCAGCAGCCATCCCGACTCGCGCCTCTACGAGCAGTACGTC. It specifies CASSHPDSRLYEQYV.